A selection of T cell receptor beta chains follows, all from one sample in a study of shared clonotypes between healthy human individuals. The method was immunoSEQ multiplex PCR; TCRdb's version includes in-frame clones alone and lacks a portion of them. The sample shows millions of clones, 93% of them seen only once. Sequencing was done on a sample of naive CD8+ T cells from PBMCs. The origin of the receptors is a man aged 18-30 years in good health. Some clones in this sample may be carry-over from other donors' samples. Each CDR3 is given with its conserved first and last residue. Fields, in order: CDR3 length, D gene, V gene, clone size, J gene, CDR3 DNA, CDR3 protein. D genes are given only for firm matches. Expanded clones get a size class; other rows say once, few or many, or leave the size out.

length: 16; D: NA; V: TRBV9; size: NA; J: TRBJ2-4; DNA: TGTGCCAGCAGCCGGAATACTAGGTTTGGCAAAAACATTCAGTACTTC; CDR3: CASSRNTRFGKNIQYF
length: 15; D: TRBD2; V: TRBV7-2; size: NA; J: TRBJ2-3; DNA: TGTGCCAGCACGGGACTAGCGGGAGTGGCGGATACGCAGTATTTT; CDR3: CASTGLAGVADTQYF
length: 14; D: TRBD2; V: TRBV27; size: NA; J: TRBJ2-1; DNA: TGTGCCAGCAGCGGCGGGAGTCTCGACAATGAGCAGTTCTTC; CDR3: CASSGGSLDNEQFF
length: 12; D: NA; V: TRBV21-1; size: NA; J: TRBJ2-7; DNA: TGTGCCAGCAGCAAAGATGGTGTTGAGCAGTACTTC; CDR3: CASSKDGVEQYF
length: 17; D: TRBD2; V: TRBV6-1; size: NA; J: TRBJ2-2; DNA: TGTGCCAGCAGTGAAAGACTAGCGGGGATTCCGGGCGGGGAGCTGTTTTTT; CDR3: CASSERLAGIPGGELFF
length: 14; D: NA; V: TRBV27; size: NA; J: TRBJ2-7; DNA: TGTGCCAGCAGTACCTATGGCCAGGGGCACGAGCAGTACTTC; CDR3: CASSTYGQGHEQYF
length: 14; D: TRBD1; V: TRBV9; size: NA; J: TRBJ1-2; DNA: TGTGCCAGCGGACACAGGGGCGCTAACTATGGCTACACCTTC; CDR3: CASGHRGANYGYTF
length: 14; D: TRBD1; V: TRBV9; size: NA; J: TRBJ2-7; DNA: TGTGCCAGCAGCGGTAGGGACAGACCTTACGAGCAGTACTTC; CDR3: CASSGRDRPYEQYF
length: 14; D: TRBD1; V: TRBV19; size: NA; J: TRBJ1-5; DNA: TGTGCCAGTAGTAGGGCAGGGGGCACTCAGCCCCAGCATTTT; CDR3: CASSRAGGTQPQHF
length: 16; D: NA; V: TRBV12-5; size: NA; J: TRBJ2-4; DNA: TGTGCTAGTGGGCCACCAGGGTCTCGAGCCAAAAACATTCAGTACTTC; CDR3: CASGPPGSRAKNIQYF
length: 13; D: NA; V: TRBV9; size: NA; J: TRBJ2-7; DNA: TGTGCCAGCAGCGAAGAGGGGGGGTACGAGCAGTACTTC; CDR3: CASSEEGGYEQYF
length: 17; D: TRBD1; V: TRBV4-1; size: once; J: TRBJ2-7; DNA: TGCGCCAGCAGCCAAGAGCGCGGGGACAGGGGCAGGGAGGAGCAGTACTTC; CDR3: CASSQERGDRGREEQYF
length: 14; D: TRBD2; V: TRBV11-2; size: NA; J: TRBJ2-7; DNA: TGTGCCAGCAGCTTAGGTAGCGGGAGCTACGAGCAGTACTTC; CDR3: CASSLGSGSYEQYF
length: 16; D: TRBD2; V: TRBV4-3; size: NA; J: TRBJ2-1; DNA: TGCGCCAGCAGCCAACTGGGGGAGGGGCACTACAATGAGCAGTTCTTC; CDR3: CASSQLGEGHYNEQFF
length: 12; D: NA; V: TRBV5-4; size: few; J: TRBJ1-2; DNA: TGTGCCAGCAGCGGGGGATCCTATGGCTACACCTTC; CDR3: CASSGGSYGYTF
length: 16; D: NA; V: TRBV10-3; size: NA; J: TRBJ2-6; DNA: TGTGCCATCAGTGACTTAGGGGAGTCTGGGGCCAACGTCCTGACTTTC; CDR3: CAISDLGESGANVLTF
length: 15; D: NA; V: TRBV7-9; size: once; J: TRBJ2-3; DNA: TGTGCCAGCAGCCTTCAGGGTCTTCACACAGATACGCAGTATTTT; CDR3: CASSLQGLHTDTQYF